The 16 T cell receptor beta chains reported below all come from one sample, sequenced in a study of T cell responses to AZD1222 COVID-19 vaccine. Here immunoSEQ multiplex PCR was the method, and the copy in TCRdb shows in-frame clones only, minus some. The profile shows about 30,000 clones, 93% of them singletons. The sequencing used peripheral blood, collected on day 0 of AZD1222 vaccination. The receptors shown here come from an adult in good health.

The chain links TRBV11-2 to TRBJ2-1; D call uncertain. Trimming took off 5 bases at V and 8 bases at J, with 10 bases between the two ends. Germline values: CDR1 SGHAT, CDR2 FQNNGV. The CDR3 runs 12 residues. CDR3 coding DNA: TGTGCCAGCAGCCTCGGTAGAGATGAGCAGTTCTTC. The encoded protein is CASSLGRDEQFF. The entire variable domain, with the rest obtained from reference TRBV11-2 and TRBJ2-1, is as follows: EAGVAQSPRYKIIEKRQSVAFWCNPISGHATLYWYQQILGQGPKLLIQFQNNGVVDDSQLPKDRFSAERLKGVDSTLKIQPAKLEDSAVYLCASSLGRDEQFFGPGTRLTVL.

J is TRBJ1-1 and V is TRBV30, with D unresolved. V was clipped by 4 bases and J by 5 bases, with 20 bases between them. The CDR3 loop spans 15 amino acids. Looked up from germline, CDR1 is GTSNPN and CDR2 is SVGIG (reference sequence). The CDR3 bases are TGTGCCTGGACCACCTTGGGGTGGAGGGTGACTGAAGCTTTCTTT. As protein: CAWTTLGWRVTEAFF. Supplemented by reference TRBV30 and TRBJ1-1, the full variable domain reads SQTIHQWPATLVQPVGSPLSLECTVEGTSNPNLYWYRQAAGRGLQLLFYSVGIGQISSEVPQNLSASRPQDRQFILSSKKLLLSDSGFYLCAWTTLGWRVTEAFFGQGTRLTVV.

This clone was observed a single time. The rearrangement uses TRBV30 and TRBJ1-3; 7 positions match TRBD1. V trimming: 8 bases; J trimming: 0 bases; junction bases outside the gene matches: 4. The germline gives CDR1 GTSNPN, CDR2 SVGIG (reference sequence). The CDR3 has 13 residues. Written as DNA, the CDR3 is TGTGCCGGAACAGGGGTCTCTGGAAACACCATATATTTT. Translating gives CAGTGVSGNTIYF.

The chain couples TRBV6-5 to TRBJ2-7, with no clear D. V gave up 7 bases and J gave up 1 base, with 11 bases separating them. The CDR3 runs 13 residues. Per the germline V gene, CDR1 is MNHEY and CDR2 is SVGAGI. The chain's CDR3 is CASTPTGSYEQYF. DNA for the CDR3: TGTGCCAGCACCCCTACCGGTTCCTACGAGCAGTACTTC.

This rearrangement joins TRBV7-2 to TRBJ2-6; possible D gene TRBD2, 6 bases. In germline, CDR1 is SGHTA, CDR2 FQGNSA. Trimming pared 3 bases from V and 1 base from J, leaving 16 bases between. This CDR3 is built from 18 residues. The CDR3 DNA sequence: TGTGCCAGCAGCTTGGTCGCGGGACGGCAGTCTGGGGCCAACGTCCTGACTTTC. Translated: CASSLVAGRQSGANVLTF.

J is TRBJ1-2 and V is TRBV5-1; TRBD1 might be the D (5 bases). Deletions cut 0 bases from V and 5 bases from J, with 8 bases between. Germline V gene sequence: CDR1 SGHRS, CDR2 YFSETQ. The CDR3 has 13 amino acids. The CDR3 spells CASSLEAGYGYTF. The CDR3 DNA reads TGCGCCAGCAGCTTGGAAGCAGGGTATGGCTACACCTTC. Full variable domain (rest looked up from reference TRBV5-1 and TRBJ1-2): KAGVTQTPRYLIKTRGQQVTLSCSPISGHRSVSWYQQTPGQGLQFLFEYFSETQRNKGNFPGRFSGRQFSNSRSEMNVSTLELGDSALYLCASSLEAGYGYTFGSGTRLTVV.

The rearrangement joins TRBV6-2 or TRBV6-3 to TRBJ1-5; D is undetermined. Germline CDR1 reads MNHEY; CDR2 reads SVGEGT. Trimming left V 2 bases short and J 0 bases short, with 17 bases between. CDR3 length equals 18 residues. The CDR3 region has the DNA TGTGCCAGCAGTTACGAGACGGGAGAAGGGTATAGCAATCAGCCCCAGCATTTT. Residues: CASSYETGEGYSNQPQHF.

The rearrangement links TRBV5-1 to TRBJ2-7; D is perhaps TRBD1 or TRBD2 (6 bases each). The V and J ends lost 2 bases and 2 bases respectively, with 11 bases between them. The CDR3 is 14 residues long. Per the germline V gene, CDR1 is SGHRS and CDR2 is YFSETQ. The CDR3, as DNA: TGCGCCAGCAGCTTAACGGGGGCAACCTACGAGCAGTACTTC. It translates to CASSLTGATYEQYF.

This clone was seen a single time. The chain carries TRBV30 and TRBJ2-7, with D possibly being TRBD1 or TRBD2 (5 bases each). V lost 3 bases to trimming and J lost 9 bases, with 15 bases between them. Germline CDR1 reads GTSNPN; CDR2 reads SVGIG (reference sequence). This CDR3 has 12 residues. The CDR3 DNA is TGTGCCTGGAGCGACTCGACGGGGCGGCAGTACTTC. It specifies CAWSDSTGRQYF. The full variable domain, its missing parts supplied by reference TRBV30 and TRBJ2-7, is SQTIHQWPATLVQPVGSPLSLECTVEGTSNPNLYWYRQAAGRGLQLLFYSVGIGQISSEVPQNLSASRPQDRQFILSSKKLLLSDSGFYLCAWSDSTGRQYFGPGTRLTVT.

J is TRBJ2-6 and V is TRBV4-3; D may be TRBD2 (6 bases). Trimming took off 0 bases at V and 0 bases at J, with 9 bases between the two ends. This CDR3 is 17 amino acids long. CDR1 is LGHNA and CDR2 is YSLEER in the germline V gene. The CDR3: CASSQDPGSSGANVLTF. In DNA, the CDR3 is TGCGCCAGCAGCCAAGATCCCGGGAGCTCTGGGGCCAACGTCCTGACTTTC.

This chain uses TRBV7-8 with TRBJ2-7; tentatively, D is TRBD1 or TRBD2 (5 bases each). There are 15 residues in the CDR3. V lost 5 bases, J lost 5 bases, and 19 bases lay in between. Germline CDR1 reads SGHVS; CDR2 reads FQNEAQ. CDR3 amino acids: CASSPSWGTAHEQYF. The CDR3 DNA is TGTGCCAGCAGCCCTAGCTGGGGGACCGCTCACGAGCAGTACTTC. The whole variable domain, remainder taken from reference TRBV7-8 and TRBJ2-7, is GAGVSQSPRYKVAKRGQDVALRCDPISGHVSLFWYQQALGQGPEFLTYFQNEAQLDKSGLPSDRFFAERPEGSVSTLKIQRTQQEDSAVYLCASSPSWGTAHEQYFGPGTRLTVT.

This clone has a handful of counts. This rearrangement joins TRBV28 to TRBJ1-2, with D hard to call. CDR3 length: 16 residues. Between the trimmed V and J ends, which lost 6 bases and 4 bases, there was a span of 21 bases. CDR1 and CDR2 (germline): MDHEN, SYDVKM. CDR3: CASSPPVETDVYGYTF. CDR3 in DNA: TGTGCCAGCAGCCCCCCCGTCGAGACGGACGTCTATGGCTACACCTTC.

The V gene is TRBV11-2, the J gene TRBJ1-4, with 9 bases that match TRBD1. Trimming cost V 5 bases and J 8 bases; bases outside gene matches: 9. Germline CDR1 reads SGHAT; CDR2 reads FQNNGV. The CDR3 extends over 15 amino acids. DNA for the CDR3: TGTGCCAGCAGCCCTCTACAGGGGGCTGGGGAAAAACTGTTTTTT. Translating gives CASSPLQGAGEKLFF.

This chain links TRBV19 with TRBJ1-1, with D maybe TRBD1 (5 bases). V was cut by 8 bases and J by 2 bases, with 15 bases left in between. Germline V gene data show CDR1 as LNHDA and CDR2 as SQIVND (reference sequence). This CDR3 contains 14 residues. The CDR3 sequence: CASLPPGRNTEAFF. The CDR3, as DNA: TGTGCCAGTCTTCCTCCGGGACGCAACACTGAAGCTTTCTTT.

The V call is TRBV6-2 or TRBV6-3, the J call TRBJ2-7, with D perhaps matching TRBD1 (5 bases). Germline CDR1 MNHEY, CDR2 SVGEGT. The CDR3 sequence is 13 residues long. Between the trimmed V and J ends, which lost 2 bases and 5 bases, there was a span of 10 bases. For the CDR3, the DNA is TGTGCCAGCAGTTACCTAGGGGCGGACGAGCAGTACTTC. Its translation: CASSYLGADEQYF.

V is TRBV5-5 and J is TRBJ1-2; D is perhaps TRBD1 (5 bases). Trimming shortened V by 4 bases and J by 4 bases, and 20 bases separated the two germline ends. Germline V gives CDR1 SGHKS, CDR2 YYEKEE (reference sequence). The CDR3 has 16 amino acids. The CDR3 sequence: CASSLIQGRAVYGYTF. DNA for the CDR3: TGTGCCAGCAGCCTGATCCAGGGAAGGGCGGTCTATGGCTACACCTTC.